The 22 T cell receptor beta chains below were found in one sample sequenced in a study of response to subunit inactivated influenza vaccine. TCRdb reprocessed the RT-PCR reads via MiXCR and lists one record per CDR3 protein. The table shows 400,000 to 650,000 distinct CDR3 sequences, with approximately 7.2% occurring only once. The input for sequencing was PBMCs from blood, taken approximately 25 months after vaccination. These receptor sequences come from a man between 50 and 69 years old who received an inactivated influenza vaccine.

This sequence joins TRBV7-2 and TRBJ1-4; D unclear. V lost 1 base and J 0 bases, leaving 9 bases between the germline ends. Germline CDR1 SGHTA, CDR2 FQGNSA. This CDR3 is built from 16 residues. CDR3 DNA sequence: TGTGCCAGCAGCTTAGTCAGTGGGTCAACTAATGAAAAACTGTTTTTT. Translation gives CASSLVSGSTNEKLFF.

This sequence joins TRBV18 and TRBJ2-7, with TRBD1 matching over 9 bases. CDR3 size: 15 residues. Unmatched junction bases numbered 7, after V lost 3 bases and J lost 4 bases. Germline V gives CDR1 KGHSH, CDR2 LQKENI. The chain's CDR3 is CASSPMGQGNYEQYF. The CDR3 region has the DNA TGTGCCAGCTCACCCATGGGACAGGGTAATTACGAGCAGTACTTC.

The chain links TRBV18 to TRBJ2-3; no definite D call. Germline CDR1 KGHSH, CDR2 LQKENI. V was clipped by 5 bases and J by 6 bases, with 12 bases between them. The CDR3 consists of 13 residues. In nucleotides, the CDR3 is TGTGCCAGCTCAAATCGTCATACCGATACGCAGTATTTT. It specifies CASSNRHTDTQYF.

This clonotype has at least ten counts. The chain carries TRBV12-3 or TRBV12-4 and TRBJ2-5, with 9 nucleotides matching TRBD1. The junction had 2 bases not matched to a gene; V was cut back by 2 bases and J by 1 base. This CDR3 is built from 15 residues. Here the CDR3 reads CASSLWDRVQETQYF. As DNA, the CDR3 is TGTGCCAGCAGTTTATGGGACAGGGTCCAAGAGACCCAGTACTTC.

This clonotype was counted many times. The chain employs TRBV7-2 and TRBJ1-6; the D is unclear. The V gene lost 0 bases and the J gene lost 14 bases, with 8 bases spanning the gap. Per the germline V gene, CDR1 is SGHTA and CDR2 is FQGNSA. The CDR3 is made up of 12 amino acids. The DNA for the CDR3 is TGTGCCAGCAGCTTAGCGGGGTTAACCCTCCACTTT. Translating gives CASSLAGLTLHF.

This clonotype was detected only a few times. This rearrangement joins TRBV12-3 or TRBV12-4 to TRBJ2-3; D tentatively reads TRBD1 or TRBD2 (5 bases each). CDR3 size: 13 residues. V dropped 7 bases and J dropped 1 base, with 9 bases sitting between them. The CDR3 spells CASTRDRTDTQYF. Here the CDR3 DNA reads TGTGCCAGCACCCGGGACCGCACAGATACGCAGTATTTT.

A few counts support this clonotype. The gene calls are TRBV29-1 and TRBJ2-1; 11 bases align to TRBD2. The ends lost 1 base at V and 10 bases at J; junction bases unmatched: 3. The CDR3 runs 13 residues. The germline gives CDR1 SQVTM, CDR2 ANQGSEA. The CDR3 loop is CSVEVLAGGEQFF. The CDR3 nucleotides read TGCAGCGTTGAAGTGCTAGCGGGAGGCGAGCAGTTCTTC.

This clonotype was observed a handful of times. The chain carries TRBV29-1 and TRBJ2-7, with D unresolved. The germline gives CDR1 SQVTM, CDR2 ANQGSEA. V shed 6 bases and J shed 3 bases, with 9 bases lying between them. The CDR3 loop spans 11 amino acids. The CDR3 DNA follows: TGCAGCGTGACCGTGGGCTACGAGCAGTACTTC. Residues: CSVTVGYEQYF.

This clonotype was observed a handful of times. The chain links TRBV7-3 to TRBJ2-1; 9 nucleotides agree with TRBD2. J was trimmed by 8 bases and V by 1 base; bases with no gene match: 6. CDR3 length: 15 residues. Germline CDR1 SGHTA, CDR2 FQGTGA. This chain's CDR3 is CASSLRVQRGDEQFF. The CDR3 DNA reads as TGTGCCAGCAGCTTAAGGGTCCAGCGGGGGGATGAGCAGTTCTTC.

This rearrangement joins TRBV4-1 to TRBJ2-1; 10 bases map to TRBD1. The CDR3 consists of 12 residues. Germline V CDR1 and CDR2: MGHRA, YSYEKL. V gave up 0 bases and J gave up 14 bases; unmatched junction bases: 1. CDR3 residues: CASSQETGGKFF. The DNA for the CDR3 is TGCGCCAGCAGCCAAGAGACAGGGGGCAAGTTCTTC.

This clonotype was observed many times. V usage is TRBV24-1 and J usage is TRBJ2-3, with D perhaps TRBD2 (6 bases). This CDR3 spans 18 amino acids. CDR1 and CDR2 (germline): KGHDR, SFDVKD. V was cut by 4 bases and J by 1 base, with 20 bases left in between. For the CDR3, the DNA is TGTGCCACCAGTGACCATAAGGGACTTTTCGGAGGCACAGATACGCAGTATTTT. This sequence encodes CATSDHKGLFGGTDTQYF.

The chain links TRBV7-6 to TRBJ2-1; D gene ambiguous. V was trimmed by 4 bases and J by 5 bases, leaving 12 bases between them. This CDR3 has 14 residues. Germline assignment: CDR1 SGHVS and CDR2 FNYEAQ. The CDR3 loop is CASSYTESDNEQFF. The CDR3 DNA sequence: TGTGCCAGCAGCTATACCGAATCAGACAATGAGCAGTTCTTC.

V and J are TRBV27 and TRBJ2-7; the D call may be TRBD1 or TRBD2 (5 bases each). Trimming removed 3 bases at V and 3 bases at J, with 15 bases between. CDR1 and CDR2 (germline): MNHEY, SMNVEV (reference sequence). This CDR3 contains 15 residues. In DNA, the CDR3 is TGTGCCAGCAGTTTGGCCGGGGCTCCCTACTACGAGCAGTACTTC. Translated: CASSLAGAPYYEQYF.

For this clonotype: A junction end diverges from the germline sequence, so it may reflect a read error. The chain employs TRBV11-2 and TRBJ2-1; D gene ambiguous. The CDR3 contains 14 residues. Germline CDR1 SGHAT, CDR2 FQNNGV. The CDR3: CASSLDFGPNGQFF. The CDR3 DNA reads TGTGCCAGCAGCTTAGATTTCGGCCCCAATGGGCAGTTCTTC.

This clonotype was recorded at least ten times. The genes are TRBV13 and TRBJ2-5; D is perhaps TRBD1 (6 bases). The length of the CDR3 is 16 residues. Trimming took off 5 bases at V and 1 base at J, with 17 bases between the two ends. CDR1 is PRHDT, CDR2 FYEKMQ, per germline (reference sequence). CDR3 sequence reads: CASSAGPQGVQETQYF. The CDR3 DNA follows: TGTGCCAGCAGCGCGGGCCCACAGGGCGTCCAAGAGACCCAGTACTTC.

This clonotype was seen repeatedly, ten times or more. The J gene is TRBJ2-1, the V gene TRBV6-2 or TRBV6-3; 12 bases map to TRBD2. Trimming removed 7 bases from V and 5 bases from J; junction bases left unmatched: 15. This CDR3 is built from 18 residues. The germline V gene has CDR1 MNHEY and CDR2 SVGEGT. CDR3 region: CASTSGLAGKQSNNEQFF. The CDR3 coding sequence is TGTGCCAGCACATCAGGACTAGCGGGGAAACAAAGTAACAATGAGCAGTTCTTC.

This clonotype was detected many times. The CDR3 nucleotides read TGTGCCAGCAGTGAGACACCTGAAAAACTGTTTTTT. Protein product: CASSETPEKLFF. V and J are TRBV12-3 or TRBV12-4 and TRBJ1-4; unclear D gene. The CDR3 covers 12 residues. Trimming took 5 bases from V and 7 from J, leaving 8 bases between them.

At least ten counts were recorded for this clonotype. CDR3 loop: CASSTPGREAFF. CDR3 coding DNA: TGTGCCAGCAGTACCCCCGGGAGAGAAGCTTTCTTT. The chain is built from TRBV9 and TRBJ1-1; D is undetermined. V was cut by 5 bases and J by 8 bases, with 13 bases left in between. The CDR3 length is 12 residues. Germline V gene data show CDR1 as SGDLS and CDR2 as YYNGEE.

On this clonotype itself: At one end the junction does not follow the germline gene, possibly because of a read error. CDR3 in amino acids: CACSDLQGYSSYNEQFF. Here the CDR3 DNA reads TGTGCCTGCAGTGATTTACAGGGCTACAGCTCCTACAATGAGCAGTTCTTC. The chain has TRBV25-1 and TRBJ2-1; D possibly corresponds to TRBD1 (6 bases). CDR1 is MGHDK, CDR2 SYGVNS, per germline. The CDR3 is 17 residues long.

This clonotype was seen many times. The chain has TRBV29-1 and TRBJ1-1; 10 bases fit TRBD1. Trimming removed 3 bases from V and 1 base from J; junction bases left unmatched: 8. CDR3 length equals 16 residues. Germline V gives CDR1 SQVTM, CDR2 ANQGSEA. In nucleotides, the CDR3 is TGCAGCGTTGATGGGGGACAGGGGAGGTGGAACACTGAAGCTTTCTTT. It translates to CSVDGGQGRWNTEAFF.

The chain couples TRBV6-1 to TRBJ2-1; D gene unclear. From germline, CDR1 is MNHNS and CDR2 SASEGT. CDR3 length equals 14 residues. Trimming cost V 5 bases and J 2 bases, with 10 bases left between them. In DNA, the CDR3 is TGTGCCAGCAGTCGCGGTCTCACCTACAATGAGCAGTTCTTC. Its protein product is CASSRGLTYNEQFF.

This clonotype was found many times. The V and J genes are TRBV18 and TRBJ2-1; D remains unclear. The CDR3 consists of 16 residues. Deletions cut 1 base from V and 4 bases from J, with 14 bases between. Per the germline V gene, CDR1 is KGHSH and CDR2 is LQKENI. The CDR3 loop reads CASSPLNSKAYNEQFF. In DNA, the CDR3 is TGTGCCAGCTCACCACTGAACAGTAAAGCATACAATGAGCAGTTCTTC.